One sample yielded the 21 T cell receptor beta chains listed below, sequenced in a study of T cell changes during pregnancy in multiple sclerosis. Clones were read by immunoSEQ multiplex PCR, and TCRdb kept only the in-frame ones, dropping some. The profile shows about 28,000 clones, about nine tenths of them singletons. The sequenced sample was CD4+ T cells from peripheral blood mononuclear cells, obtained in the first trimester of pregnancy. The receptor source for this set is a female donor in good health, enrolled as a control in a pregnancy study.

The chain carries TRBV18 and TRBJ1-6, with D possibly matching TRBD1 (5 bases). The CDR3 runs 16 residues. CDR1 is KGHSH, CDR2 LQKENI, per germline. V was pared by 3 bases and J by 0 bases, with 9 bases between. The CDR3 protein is CASSPFDSSYNSPLHF. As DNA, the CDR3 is TGTGCCAGCTCACCCTTCGACAGCTCCTATAATTCACCCCTCCACTTT.

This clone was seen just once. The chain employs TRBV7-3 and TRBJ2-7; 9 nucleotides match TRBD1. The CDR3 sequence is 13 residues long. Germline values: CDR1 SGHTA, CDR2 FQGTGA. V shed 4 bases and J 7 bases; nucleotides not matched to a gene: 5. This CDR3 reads CASSSDRGGEQYF. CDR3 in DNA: TGTGCCAGCAGCTCGGACAGGGGAGGGGAGCAGTACTTC.

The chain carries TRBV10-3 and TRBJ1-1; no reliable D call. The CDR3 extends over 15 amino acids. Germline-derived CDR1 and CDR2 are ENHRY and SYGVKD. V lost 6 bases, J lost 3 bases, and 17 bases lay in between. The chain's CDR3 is CAISRTGGRDTEAFF. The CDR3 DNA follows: TGTGCCATCAGCCGGACGGGTGGGAGGGACACTGAAGCTTTCTTT.

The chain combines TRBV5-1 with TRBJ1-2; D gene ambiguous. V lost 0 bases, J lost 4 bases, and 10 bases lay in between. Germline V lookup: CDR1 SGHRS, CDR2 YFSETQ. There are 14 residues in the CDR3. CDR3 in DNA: TGCGCCAGCAGCTTGGTGGCAGGTGGCTATGGCTACACCTTC. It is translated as CASSLVAGGYGYTF.

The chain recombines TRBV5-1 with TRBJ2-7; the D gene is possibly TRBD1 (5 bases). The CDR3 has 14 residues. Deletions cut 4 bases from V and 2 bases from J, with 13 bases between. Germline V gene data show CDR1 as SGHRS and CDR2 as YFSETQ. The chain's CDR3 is CASSRVQATYEQYF. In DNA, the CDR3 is TGCGCCAGCAGCAGAGTACAGGCCACCTACGAGCAGTACTTC.

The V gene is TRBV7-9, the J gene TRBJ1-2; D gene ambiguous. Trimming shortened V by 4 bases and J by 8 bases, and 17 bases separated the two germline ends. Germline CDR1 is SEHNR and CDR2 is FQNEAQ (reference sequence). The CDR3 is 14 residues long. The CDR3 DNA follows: TGTGCCAGCAGCTCCCACGCCGCGGCCTACGGCTACACCTTC. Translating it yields CASSSHAAAYGYTF. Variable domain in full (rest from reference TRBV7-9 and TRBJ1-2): DTGVSQNPRHKITKRGQNVTFRCDPISEHNRLYWYRQTLGQGPEFLTYFQNEAQLEKSRLLSDRFSAERPKGSFSTLEIQRTEQGDSAMYLCASSSHAAAYGYTFGSGTRLTVV.

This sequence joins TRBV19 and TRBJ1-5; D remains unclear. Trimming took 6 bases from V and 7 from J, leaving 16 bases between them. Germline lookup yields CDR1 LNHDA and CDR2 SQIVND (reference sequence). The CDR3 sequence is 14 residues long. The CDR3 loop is CASSNPPGGQPQHF. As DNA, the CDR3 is TGTGCCAGTAGCAACCCTCCCGGCGGGCAGCCCCAGCATTTT.

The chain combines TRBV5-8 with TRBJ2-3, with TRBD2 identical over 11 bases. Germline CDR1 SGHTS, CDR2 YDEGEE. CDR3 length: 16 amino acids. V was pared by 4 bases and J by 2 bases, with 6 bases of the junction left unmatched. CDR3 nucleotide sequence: TGTGCCAGCAGCGGTCGACTAGCGGGAACCACAGATACGCAGTATTTT. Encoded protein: CASSGRLAGTTDTQYF.

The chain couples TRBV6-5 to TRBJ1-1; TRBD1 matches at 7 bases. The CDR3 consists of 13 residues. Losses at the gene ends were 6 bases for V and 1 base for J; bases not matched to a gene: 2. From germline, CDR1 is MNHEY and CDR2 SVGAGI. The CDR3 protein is CASSRQGNTEAFF. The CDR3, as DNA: TGTGCCAGCAGCAGACAGGGGAACACTGAAGCTTTCTTT.

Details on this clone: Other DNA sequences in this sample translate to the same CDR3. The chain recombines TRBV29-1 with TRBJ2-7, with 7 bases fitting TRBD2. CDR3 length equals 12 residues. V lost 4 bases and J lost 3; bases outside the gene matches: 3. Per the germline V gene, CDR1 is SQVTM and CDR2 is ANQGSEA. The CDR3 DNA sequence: TGCAGCGTTGGGGCTAGCGGCTACGAGCAGTACTTC. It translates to CSVGASGYEQYF.

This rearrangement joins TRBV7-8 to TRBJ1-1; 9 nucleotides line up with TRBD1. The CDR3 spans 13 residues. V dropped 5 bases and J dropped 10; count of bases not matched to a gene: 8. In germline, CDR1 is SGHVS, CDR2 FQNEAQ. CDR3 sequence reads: CASSADRGKGAFF. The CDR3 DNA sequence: TGTGCCAGCAGCGCAGACAGGGGGAAGGGAGCTTTCTTT.

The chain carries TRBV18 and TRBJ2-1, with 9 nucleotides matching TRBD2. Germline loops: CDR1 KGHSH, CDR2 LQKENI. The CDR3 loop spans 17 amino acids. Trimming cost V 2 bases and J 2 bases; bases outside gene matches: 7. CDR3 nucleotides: TGTGCCAGCTCACCAGTTGGCGGGAGGGATACCTACAATGAGCAGTTCTTC. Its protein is CASSPVGGRDTYNEQFF.

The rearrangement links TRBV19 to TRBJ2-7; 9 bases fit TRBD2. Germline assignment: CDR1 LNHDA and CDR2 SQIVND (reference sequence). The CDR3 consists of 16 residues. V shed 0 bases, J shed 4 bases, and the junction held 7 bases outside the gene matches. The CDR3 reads CASSIDGSSGVYEQYF. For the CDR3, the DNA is TGTGCCAGTAGTATAGATGGGTCTAGCGGGGTGTACGAGCAGTACTTC.

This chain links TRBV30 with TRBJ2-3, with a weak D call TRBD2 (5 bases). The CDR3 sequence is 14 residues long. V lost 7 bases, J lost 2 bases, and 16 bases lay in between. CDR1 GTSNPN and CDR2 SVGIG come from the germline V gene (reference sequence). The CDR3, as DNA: TGTGCCTCTACTGAGGGCCTCTACACAGATACGCAGTATTTT. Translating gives CASTEGLYTDTQYF. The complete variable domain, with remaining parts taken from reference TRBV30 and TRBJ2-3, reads SQTIHQWPATLVQPVGSPLSLECTVEGTSNPNLYWYRQAAGRGLQLLFYSVGIGQISSEVPQNLSASRPQDRQFILSSKKLLLSDSGFYLCASTEGLYTDTQYFGPGTRLTVL.

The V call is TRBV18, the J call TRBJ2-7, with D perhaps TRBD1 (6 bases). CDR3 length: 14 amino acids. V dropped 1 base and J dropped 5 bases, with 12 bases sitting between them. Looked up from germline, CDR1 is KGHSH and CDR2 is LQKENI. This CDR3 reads CASSPRTEAHEQYF. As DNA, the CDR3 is TGTGCCAGCTCACCACGGACAGAAGCCCACGAGCAGTACTTC. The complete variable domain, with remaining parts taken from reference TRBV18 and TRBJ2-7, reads NAGVMQNPRHLVRRRGQEARLRCSPMKGHSHVYWYRQLPEEGLKFMVYLQKENIIDESGMPKERFSAEFPKEGPSILRIQQVVRGDSAAYFCASSPRTEAHEQYFGPGTRLTVT.

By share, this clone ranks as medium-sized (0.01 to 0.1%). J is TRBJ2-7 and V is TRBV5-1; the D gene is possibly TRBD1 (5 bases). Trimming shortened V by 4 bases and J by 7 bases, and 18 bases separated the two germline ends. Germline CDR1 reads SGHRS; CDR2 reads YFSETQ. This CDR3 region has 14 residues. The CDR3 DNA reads TGCGCCAGCAGCCTACAGGTTATCGCGCGGGAGCAGTACTTC. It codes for CASSLQVIAREQYF.

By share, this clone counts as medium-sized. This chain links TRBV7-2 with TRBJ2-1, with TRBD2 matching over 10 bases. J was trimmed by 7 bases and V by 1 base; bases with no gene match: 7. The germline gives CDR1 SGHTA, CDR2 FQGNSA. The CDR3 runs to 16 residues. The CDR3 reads CASSLESGGAINEQFF. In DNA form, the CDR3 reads TGTGCCAGCAGCTTAGAAAGCGGGGGGGCTATAAATGAGCAGTTCTTC.

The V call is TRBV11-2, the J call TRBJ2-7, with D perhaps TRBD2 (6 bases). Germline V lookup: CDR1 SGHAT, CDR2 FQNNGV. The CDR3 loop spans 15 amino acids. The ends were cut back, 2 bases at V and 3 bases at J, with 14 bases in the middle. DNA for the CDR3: TGTGCCAGCAGCTTAAGCCGGGACTTTGACTACGAGCAGTACTTC. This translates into CASSLSRDFDYEQYF.

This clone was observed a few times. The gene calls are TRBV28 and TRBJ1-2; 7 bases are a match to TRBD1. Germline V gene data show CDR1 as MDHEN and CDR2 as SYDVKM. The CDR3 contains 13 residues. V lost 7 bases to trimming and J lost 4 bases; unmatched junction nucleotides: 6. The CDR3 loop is CASTDRAGYGYTF. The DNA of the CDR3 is TGTGCCAGCACCGACAGGGCGGGCTATGGCTACACCTTC.

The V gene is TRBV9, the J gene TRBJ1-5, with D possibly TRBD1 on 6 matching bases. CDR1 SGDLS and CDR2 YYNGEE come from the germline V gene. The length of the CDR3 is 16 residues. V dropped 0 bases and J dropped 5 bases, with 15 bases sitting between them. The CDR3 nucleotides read TGTGCCAGCAGCGTAGGAGGGGGGGGCGCGGATCAGCCCCAGCATTTT. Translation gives CASSVGGGGADQPQHF.

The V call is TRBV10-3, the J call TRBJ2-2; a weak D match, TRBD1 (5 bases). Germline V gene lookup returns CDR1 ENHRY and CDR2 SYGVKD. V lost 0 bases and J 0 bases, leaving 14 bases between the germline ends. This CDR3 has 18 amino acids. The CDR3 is CAISESGRENANTGELFF. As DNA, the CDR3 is TGTGCCATCAGTGAGTCTGGCAGGGAAAACGCGAACACCGGGGAGCTGTTTTTT.